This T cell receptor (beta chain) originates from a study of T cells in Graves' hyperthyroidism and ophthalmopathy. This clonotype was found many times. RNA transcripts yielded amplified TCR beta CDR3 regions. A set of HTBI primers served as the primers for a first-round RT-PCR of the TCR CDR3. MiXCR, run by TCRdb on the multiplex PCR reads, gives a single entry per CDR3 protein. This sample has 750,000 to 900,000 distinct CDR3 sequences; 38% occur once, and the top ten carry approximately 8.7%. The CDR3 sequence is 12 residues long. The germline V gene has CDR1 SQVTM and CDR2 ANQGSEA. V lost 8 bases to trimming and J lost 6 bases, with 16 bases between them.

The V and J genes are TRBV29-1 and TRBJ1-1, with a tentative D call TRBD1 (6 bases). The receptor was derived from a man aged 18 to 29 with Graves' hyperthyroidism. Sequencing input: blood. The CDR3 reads CSLYKGEAEAFF. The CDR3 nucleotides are TGCAGCCTATACAAGGGGGAGGCTGAAGCTTTCTTT.